Following are 24 T cell receptor beta chains from one sample sequenced in a study of T-cell reconstitution after alpha-beta-depleted transplantation in children. Unique molecular identifiers were incorporated during preparation of the TCRbeta library. TCRdb re-called the PCR reads with MiXCR, one entry per CDR3 protein. The table lists some 440,000 distinct CDR3 sequences, about 16% of them singletons. Sample: PBMCs, mostly from graft donor cells, taken 360 days after TCRalphabeta/CD19-depleted stem cell transplant. The receptors were sampled from a boy less than two years old who had a stem cell transplant for Wiskott-Aldrich syndrome, so the T cells may come from the graft donor.

This clonotype has ten or more counts. This rearrangement joins TRBV12-3 or TRBV12-4 to TRBJ2-1; 8 bases line up with TRBD2. This CDR3 contains 14 residues. V gave up 2 bases and J gave up 10 bases; unmatched junction bases: 7. CDR3 residues: CASSLKRGGAEQFF. The CDR3 DNA reads as TGTGCCAGCAGTTTAAAACGGGGGGGCGCAGAGCAGTTCTTC.

This clonotype was detected a few times. The CDR3 sequence is CASTRDRTGELFF. The CDR3 region has the DNA TGTGCCAGCACTCGGGACAGGACCGGGGAGCTGTTTTTT. The gene calls are TRBV12-3 or TRBV12-4 and TRBJ2-2, with TRBD1 matching over 8 bases. The CDR3 loop spans 13 amino acids. Germline trimming cut 7 bases from V and 5 bases from J; bases unmatched to any gene: 3.

This chain links TRBV12-3 or TRBV12-4 with TRBJ2-1; 8 nucleotides match TRBD2. The CDR3 is 16 residues long. With V trimmed by 5 bases and J by 6 bases, 12 bases remained unmatched. The CDR3 nucleotides are TGTGCCAGCAGTCCCCGGACTAGCCAGTGGTCCAATGAGCAGTTCTTC. It yields the protein CASSPRTSQWSNEQFF.

This clonotype was detected once. The chain joins TRBV10-1 to TRBJ2-1; 9 bases map to TRBD2. Germline CDR1 and CDR2: WNHNN and SYGVQD (reference sequence). This CDR3 region has 15 residues. J was trimmed by 7 bases and V by 2 bases; bases with no gene match: 6. This CDR3 reads CASSEGTSRMNEQFF. CDR3 bases: TGCGCCAGCAGTGAGGGGACTAGCCGTATGAATGAGCAGTTCTTC.

This clonotype was picked up a small number of times. This chain connects TRBV4-1 to TRBJ1-1; no reliable D call. Germline V CDR1 and CDR2: MGHRA, YSYEKL. Trimming stripped 6 bases from V and 1 base from J, with 12 bases between. There are 14 residues in the CDR3. The CDR3 DNA sequence: TGCGCCAGCAGTTACCTCAGGAGGAACACTGAAGCTTTCTTT. It translates to CASSYLRRNTEAFF.

This clonotype was observed at least ten times. The chain employs TRBV4-3 and TRBJ2-5; no clear D. V was shortened by 0 bases and J by 0 bases, with 8 bases between the two germline ends. CDR3 length: 15 amino acids. In germline, CDR1 is LGHNA, CDR2 YSLEER. The CDR3 DNA sequence: TGCGCCAGCAGCCAAGACCTCGAGGACCAAGAGACCCAGTACTTC. The encoded protein is CASSQDLEDQETQYF.

This clonotype was observed a few times. This sequence joins TRBV4-2 and TRBJ2-3; 8 bases agree with TRBD2. The ends lost 3 bases at V and 2 bases at J; junction bases unmatched: 7. The CDR3 covers 16 residues. In germline, CDR1 is LGHNA, CDR2 YNFKEQ. The CDR3 loop reads CASSQRGDPITDTQYF. The CDR3 DNA reads as TGTGCCAGCAGCCAGCGGGGGGACCCCATCACAGATACGCAGTATTTT.

This chain links TRBV5-1 with TRBJ2-3, with D perhaps being TRBD1 or TRBD2 (6 bases each). With 0 bases removed from V and 10 bases from J, the gap between germline ends came to 9 bases. This CDR3 contains 12 residues. Germline V gene lookup returns CDR1 SGHRS and CDR2 YFSETQ. CDR3 sequence reads: CASSLEGGPQYF. DNA of the CDR3: TGCGCCAGCAGCTTGGAGGGGGGCCCGCAGTATTTT.

J is TRBJ1-3 and V is TRBV6-5; D not certain. The V end lost 2 bases, the J end lost 0 bases, and 14 bases lay between the germline ends. The CDR3 is made up of 17 amino acids. Germline CDR1 and CDR2: MNHEY and SVGAGI. The CDR3 region is CASSYQFSISSGNTIYF. The CDR3 nucleotides are TGTGCCAGCAGTTACCAGTTTTCTATCAGCTCTGGAAACACCATATATTTT.

This clonotype came up a few times. The gene calls are TRBV6-2 or TRBV6-3 and TRBJ1-5, with D perhaps matching TRBD1 (5 bases). Trimming took off 7 bases at V and 5 bases at J, with 12 bases between the two ends. This CDR3 contains 13 residues. The germline gives CDR1 MNHEY, CDR2 SVGEGT. The CDR3 nucleotides read TGTGCCAGCAAACACGACAGATATCAGCCCCAGCATTTT. Its protein is CASKHDRYQPQHF.

This clonotype came up a few times. V usage is TRBV7-9 and J usage is TRBJ1-3; possibly TRBD1 for D (6 bases). Looked up from germline, CDR1 is SEHNR and CDR2 is FQNEAQ (reference sequence). CDR3 length: 15 residues. Trimming took 6 bases from V and 8 from J, leaving 20 bases between them. The CDR3 reads CASRSNRDGRHTIYF. The CDR3 DNA follows: TGTGCCAGCAGGTCTAACAGGGATGGAAGACACACCATATATTTT.

This clonotype came up a few times. This chain uses TRBV2 with TRBJ2-7; D may be TRBD1 (5 bases). In germline, CDR1 is SNHLY, CDR2 FYNNEI. The CDR3 covers 15 residues. V was shortened by 2 bases and J by 3 bases, with 14 bases between the two germline ends. CDR3 coding DNA: TGTGCCAGCAGTGAACGGCAGGGTCGGTACTACGAGCAGTACTTC. It translates to CASSERQGRYYEQYF.

This chain uses TRBV15 with TRBJ2-7, with TRBD2 matching 15 bases. There are 17 residues in the CDR3. The V gene end was trimmed by 4 bases and the J gene end by 1 base; junction bases not matched to a gene: 5. The germline gives CDR1 LNHNV, CDR2 YYDKDF (reference sequence). CDR3 sequence reads: CATSKGLAGGPSYEQYF. The CDR3 DNA reads TGTGCCACCAGCAAGGGACTAGCGGGGGGACCTTCCTACGAGCAGTACTTC.

This clonotype has just a few counts. The chain joins TRBV5-1 to TRBJ2-5, with D hard to call. From germline, CDR1 is SGHRS and CDR2 YFSETQ. The CDR3 contains 15 residues. Trimming removed 0 bases at V and 5 bases at J, with 14 bases between. In nucleotides, the CDR3 is TGCGCCAGCAGCTTGGACCATTCTAGGTGGGAGACCCAGTACTTC. Translated, it gives CASSLDHSRWETQYF.

This clonotype was found a few times. The V and J genes are TRBV28 and TRBJ2-7; D is undetermined. From germline, CDR1 is MDHEN and CDR2 SYDVKM. Trimming removed 3 bases from V and 0 bases from J, with 18 bases in between. The CDR3 consists of 17 residues. CDR3 nucleotides: TGTGCCAGCAGTTTTCGGTGGCCCCAGGCCGTCTCCTACGAGCAGTACTTC. Its translation is CASSFRWPQAVSYEQYF.

The rearrangement joins TRBV12-3 or TRBV12-4 to TRBJ2-3; the D gene could be TRBD1 or TRBD2 (5 bases each). This CDR3 comprises 13 residues. Trimming removed 6 bases from V and 7 bases from J, with 14 bases in between. The chain's CDR3 is CASRRRDANTQYF. In nucleotides, the CDR3 is TGTGCCAGCAGACGCCGGGACGCAAATACGCAGTATTTT.

This chain uses TRBV5-5 with TRBJ1-5; 8 nucleotides line up with TRBD1. The CDR3 is 15 amino acids. V lost 4 bases, J lost 5 bases, and 8 bases stayed unmatched. In germline, CDR1 is SGHKS, CDR2 YYEKEE (reference sequence). CDR3 DNA: TGTGCCAGCAGCGCCGGGGACAGGTCACATCAGCCCCAGCATTTT. Protein: CASSAGDRSHQPQHF.

This clonotype was counted only a few times. The V gene is TRBV5-4, the J gene TRBJ2-3; D perhaps matches TRBD1 (6 bases). Trimming stripped 4 bases from V and 2 bases from J, with 11 bases between. The CDR3 length is 14 residues. Germline V lookup: CDR1 SGHNT, CDR2 YYREEE (reference sequence). DNA for the CDR3: TGTGCCAGCAGCCTGGGGGACACCACAGATACGCAGTATTTT. It yields the protein CASSLGDTTDTQYF.

The chain combines TRBV24-1 with TRBJ2-1, with TRBD1 matching 8 bases. Germline-derived CDR1 and CDR2 are KGHDR and SFDVKD. CDR3 size: 16 residues. The V segment lost 7 bases and the J segment 2 bases; nucleotides outside the gene matches: 9. The CDR3 DNA sequence: TGTGCCACCAGCCAAAAACAGGGGGGAGCCTACAATGAGCAGTTCTTC. It translates to CATSQKQGGAYNEQFF.

Of note for this clonotype: This may be a read error, as it is one base from a much larger clone. The chain carries TRBV12-3 or TRBV12-4 and TRBJ2-2, with 12 bases lining up with TRBD2. The CDR3 covers 15 residues. The junction had 3 bases not matched to a gene; V was cut back by 6 bases and J by 4 bases. The CDR3, as DNA: TGTGCCAGCAGACCGGGACTAGCGGGCACCGGGGAGCTGTTTTTT. Translating gives CASRPGLAGTGELFF.

This clonotype was counted a few times. The CDR3 spells CATSRAGGLRQTQYF. Written as DNA, the CDR3 is TGTGCCACCAGCAGGGCAGGTGGGCTCAGGCAAACGCAGTATTTT. J is TRBJ2-3 and V is TRBV15; D remains unclear. Trimming shortened V by 3 bases and J by 9 bases, and 19 bases separated the two germline ends. CDR1 and CDR2 from the germline V gene are LNHNV and YYDKDF (reference sequence). CDR3 length: 15 amino acids.

This clonotype was observed at least ten times. The junction does not match germline at one end; this may be a read error. The chain employs TRBV5-1 and TRBJ2-7; no clear D gene. The CDR3 is 11 amino acids. Germline V gene data show CDR1 as SGHRS and CDR2 as YFSETQ. The CDR3 DNA sequence: TGTGCCAGCAGCTCCACCTACGAGCAGTACTTC. Protein sequence: CASSSTYEQYF.

This clonotype was counted only a few times. The chain recombines TRBV12-3 or TRBV12-4 with TRBJ2-6; D uncertain. Trimming stripped 4 bases from V and 0 bases from J, with 19 bases between. The CDR3 extends over 19 amino acids. Written as DNA, the CDR3 is TGTGCCAGCAGTTCGAAATTCACCAACCTCCTCTCTGGGGCCAACGTCCTGACTTTC. Translated, it gives CASSSKFTNLLSGANVLTF.

CDR3 coding DNA: TGCAGTGTACAATCCCAGCCCCAGCATTTT. Its protein product is CSVQSQPQHF. The V and J genes are TRBV20-1 and TRBJ1-5; the D is unclear. This CDR3 is 10 amino acids long. Trimming stripped 7 bases from V and 7 bases from J, with 8 bases between. CDR1 is DFQATT, CDR2 SNEGSKA, per germline (reference sequence).